The 5 T cell receptor beta chains in this list originate from one sample, sequenced in a study of blood T cell repertoires in COVID-19. The data were produced by immunoSEQ multiplex PCR, yet TCRdb's version contains in-frame clones alone and is incomplete. In the table there are 150,000 to 200,000 clones, 70% to 90% of which are singletons. Material: peripheral blood. All receptors come from a human donor with active or convalescent COVID-19. The donor label of this sample is uncertain.

This chain joins TRBV30 and TRBJ1-2, with D tentatively TRBD1 (5 bases). Trimming pared 4 bases from V and 8 bases from J, leaving 14 bases between. The germline V gene encodes CDR1 GTSNPN and CDR2 SVGIG (reference sequence). The CDR3 loop spans 12 amino acids. The CDR3 nucleotides are TGTGCCTGGACAGGGTCGTTCTGGGGCTACACCTTC. Encoded protein: CAWTGSFWGYTF.

The chain couples TRBV5-5 to TRBJ2-2, with 9 bases aligning to TRBD1. J lost 1 base, V lost 3 bases, and 4 bases had no gene match. The CDR3 is 16 residues long. Germline V gene sequence: CDR1 SGHKS, CDR2 YYEKEE (reference sequence). Written as DNA, the CDR3 is TGTGCCAGCAGCTGGGAGGGACAGGGGAACACCGGGGAGCTGTTTTTT. The encoded protein is CASSWEGQGNTGELFF.

This chain joins TRBV7-3 and TRBJ1-3; no reliable D call. V gave up 1 base and J gave up 0 bases, with 4 bases separating them. The CDR3 has 14 amino acids. Germline V CDR1 and CDR2: SGHTA, FQGTGA. The CDR3 spells CASSLSGSGNTIYF. As DNA, the CDR3 is TGTGCCAGCAGCTTAAGCGGCTCTGGAAACACCATATATTTT.

The V gene is TRBV5-1, the J gene TRBJ2-7, with 8 bases that match TRBD1. The CDR3 runs to 14 residues. V shed 4 bases, J shed 3 bases, and the junction held 6 bases outside the gene matches. Germline values: CDR1 SGHRS, CDR2 YFSETQ. The CDR3 DNA reads TGCGCCAGCAGCCGGGACAGGAGTATCTACGAGCAGTACTTC. Translation: CASSRDRSIYEQYF.

This chain joins TRBV7-9 and TRBJ2-5; the match to TRBD2 covers 8 bases. V lost 3 bases to trimming and J lost 5 bases; unmatched junction nucleotides: 11. The CDR3 has 16 residues. Germline CDR1 SEHNR, CDR2 FQNEAQ (reference sequence). The CDR3 loop reads CASSFLPAGGSETQYF. DNA of the CDR3: TGTGCCAGCAGCTTCCTTCCGGCGGGGGGTTCTGAGACCCAGTACTTC.